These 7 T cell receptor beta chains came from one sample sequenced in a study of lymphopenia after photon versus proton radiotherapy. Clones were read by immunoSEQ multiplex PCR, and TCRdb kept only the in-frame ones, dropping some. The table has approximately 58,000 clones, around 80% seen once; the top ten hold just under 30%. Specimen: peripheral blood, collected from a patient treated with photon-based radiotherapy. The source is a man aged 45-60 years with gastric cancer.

CDR3 in DNA: TGCGCCAGCAGCCCCCATGCATCCACAGATACGCAGTATTTT. This codes for CASSPHASTDTQYF. This chain connects TRBV5-1 to TRBJ2-3; unclear D gene. Germline V gene sequence: CDR1 SGHRS, CDR2 YFSETQ. Between the trimmed V and J ends, which lost 4 bases and 2 bases, there was a span of 11 bases. The length of the CDR3 is 14 residues.

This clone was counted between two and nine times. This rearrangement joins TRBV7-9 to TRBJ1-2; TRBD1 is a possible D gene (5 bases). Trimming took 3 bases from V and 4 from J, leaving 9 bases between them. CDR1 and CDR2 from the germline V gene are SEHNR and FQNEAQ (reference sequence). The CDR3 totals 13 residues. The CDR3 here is CASSFDSAYGYTF. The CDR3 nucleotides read TGTGCCAGCAGCTTTGACAGTGCCTATGGCTACACCTTC.

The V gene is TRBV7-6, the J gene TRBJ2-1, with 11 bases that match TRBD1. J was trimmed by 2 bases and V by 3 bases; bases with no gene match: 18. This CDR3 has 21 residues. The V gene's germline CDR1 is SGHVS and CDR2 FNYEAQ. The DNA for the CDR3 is TGTGCCAGCAGCTTCCTCGAAGCAGGGACAGGGGGAAAGGGTGCCTACAATGAGCAGTTCTTC. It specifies CASSFLEAGTGGKGAYNEQFF.

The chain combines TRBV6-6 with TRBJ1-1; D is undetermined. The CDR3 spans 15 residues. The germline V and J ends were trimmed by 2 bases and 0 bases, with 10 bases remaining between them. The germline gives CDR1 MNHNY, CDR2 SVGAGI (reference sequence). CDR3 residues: CASSYPPGMNTEAFF. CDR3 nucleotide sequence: TGTGCCAGCAGTTACCCGCCCGGCATGAACACTGAAGCTTTCTTT.

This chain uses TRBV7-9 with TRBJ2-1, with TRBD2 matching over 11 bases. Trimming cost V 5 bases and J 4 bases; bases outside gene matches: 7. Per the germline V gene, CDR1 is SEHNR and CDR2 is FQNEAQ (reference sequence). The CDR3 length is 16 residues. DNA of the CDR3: TGTGCCAGCAGCGGTACTAGCGGGGGTCTGTACAATGAGCAGTTCTTC. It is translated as CASSGTSGGLYNEQFF.

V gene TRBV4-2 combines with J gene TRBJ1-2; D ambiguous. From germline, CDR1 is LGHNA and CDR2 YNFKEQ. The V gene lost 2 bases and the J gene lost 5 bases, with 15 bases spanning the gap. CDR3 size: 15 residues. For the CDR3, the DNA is TGTGCCAGCAGCCAAATGGCGGAGACTTCGTATGGCTACACCTTC. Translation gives CASSQMAETSYGYTF.

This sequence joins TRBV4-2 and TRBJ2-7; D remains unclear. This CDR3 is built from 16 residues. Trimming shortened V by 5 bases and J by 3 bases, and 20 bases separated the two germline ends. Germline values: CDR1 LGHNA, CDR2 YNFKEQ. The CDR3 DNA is TGTGCCAGCAGCGACCGCCTTGGAGAGACCTACTACGAGCAGTACTTC. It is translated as CASSDRLGETYYEQYF.